This is a list of T cell receptor beta chains from one sample in a study of T cell responses to AZD1222 COVID-19 vaccine. Libraries were prepared by immunoSEQ multiplex PCR; TCRdb keeps only in-frame clonotypes and omits some of them. The data contain 90,000 to 150,000 clones, around 87% of them singletons. Sequencing used peripheral blood, obtained 28 days after the second AZD1222 dose. The origin of the receptors is an adult who received the AZD1222 COVID-19 vaccine. CDR3s include the opening cysteine and the closing phenylalanine or tryptophan. The order of the fields is J gene, V gene, clone size, CDR3 protein. Where a row states a size, it is once, few, many or the class of an expanded clone; other rows omit it.

j_call: TRBJ2-5; v_call: TRBV6-5; clone_size: NA; cdr3_aa: CASRAGLARETQYF
j_call: TRBJ2-5; v_call: TRBV27; clone_size: NA; cdr3_aa: CASSPHGTSGQETQYF
j_call: TRBJ2-3; v_call: TRBV6-4; clone_size: NA; cdr3_aa: CASSADSASTDTQYF
j_call: TRBJ1-4; v_call: TRBV5-8; clone_size: NA; cdr3_aa: CASSLFSGQGEKLFF
j_call: TRBJ2-1; v_call: TRBV7-2; clone_size: NA; cdr3_aa: CASTETGTPAYNEQFF
j_call: TRBJ1-4; v_call: TRBV3-1/TRBV3-2; clone_size: NA; cdr3_aa: CASSLASGEKLFF
j_call: TRBJ2-3; v_call: TRBV5-1; clone_size: NA; cdr3_aa: CASSQDSSTDTQYF
j_call: TRBJ1-1; v_call: TRBV7-9; clone_size: NA; cdr3_aa: CASSLKVAEAFF
j_call: TRBJ2-1; v_call: TRBV7-9; clone_size: NA; cdr3_aa: CASSPRGNLYNEQFF
j_call: TRBJ1-6; v_call: TRBV5-1; clone_size: NA; cdr3_aa: CASSLAPAGSNSPLHF
j_call: TRBJ2-2; v_call: TRBV6-5; clone_size: NA; cdr3_aa: CASNLMPGTTGELFF
j_call: TRBJ2-6; v_call: TRBV5-1; clone_size: NA; cdr3_aa: CASSLIPSGANVLTF
j_call: TRBJ1-2; v_call: TRBV18; clone_size: NA; cdr3_aa: CASSPDRDYGYTF
j_call: TRBJ1-2; v_call: TRBV9; clone_size: NA; cdr3_aa: CASSVVIGHGYTF
j_call: TRBJ1-1; v_call: TRBV7-2; clone_size: NA; cdr3_aa: CASSSQGYTEAFF
j_call: TRBJ2-2; v_call: TRBV28; clone_size: NA; cdr3_aa: CASQIGTANTGELFF
j_call: TRBJ1-1; v_call: TRBV19; clone_size: NA; cdr3_aa: CASSMTGDTEAFF
j_call: TRBJ1-1; v_call: TRBV9; clone_size: NA; cdr3_aa: CASSSSGWVNTEAFF
j_call: TRBJ1-2; v_call: TRBV6-5; clone_size: NA; cdr3_aa: CASSVTGYGYTF
j_call: TRBJ1-4; v_call: TRBV19; clone_size: NA; cdr3_aa: CASSMGGQTLGEKLFF
j_call: TRBJ2-7; v_call: TRBV18; clone_size: NA; cdr3_aa: CASSRLPGASGSTYEQYF
j_call: TRBJ1-2; v_call: TRBV5-5; clone_size: NA; cdr3_aa: CASSSAGRASTYGYTF
j_call: TRBJ2-2; v_call: TRBV5-1; clone_size: NA; cdr3_aa: CASTSGRWGRIGELFF
j_call: TRBJ2-5; v_call: TRBV5-4; clone_size: NA; cdr3_aa: CASSLGQGWGKTQYF
j_call: TRBJ2-5; v_call: TRBV7-2; clone_size: NA; cdr3_aa: CASSLGFRWETQYF
j_call: TRBJ2-1; v_call: TRBV7-3; clone_size: NA; cdr3_aa: CASSLGIGANEQFF
j_call: TRBJ2-2; v_call: TRBV15; clone_size: NA; cdr3_aa: CATSRDGRVTGELFF
j_call: TRBJ1-1; v_call: TRBV4-2; clone_size: NA; cdr3_aa: CASSLQGAANTEAFF
j_call: TRBJ2-5; v_call: TRBV7-2; clone_size: NA; cdr3_aa: CASSLTPRGVRETQYF
j_call: TRBJ1-2; v_call: TRBV6-2/TRBV6-3; clone_size: NA; cdr3_aa: CASSLWTNQVYGYTF
j_call: TRBJ2-3; v_call: TRBV6-5; clone_size: NA; cdr3_aa: CARPSGESTDTQYF
j_call: TRBJ2-3; v_call: TRBV5-1; clone_size: NA; cdr3_aa: CASGTSGTDTQYF
j_call: TRBJ1-2; v_call: TRBV4-3; clone_size: few; cdr3_aa: CASSQEVGSPYGYTF
j_call: TRBJ2-7; v_call: TRBV20-1; clone_size: NA; cdr3_aa: CSARDRGEQYF
j_call: TRBJ1-2; v_call: TRBV27; clone_size: NA; cdr3_aa: CASSPLGVGTFGGYTF
j_call: TRBJ1-2; v_call: TRBV2; clone_size: NA; cdr3_aa: CASSDPGRSYGYTF
j_call: TRBJ2-2; v_call: TRBV19; clone_size: NA; cdr3_aa: CASSSPGGSNTGELFF
j_call: TRBJ1-4; v_call: TRBV19; clone_size: NA; cdr3_aa: CASTWGTGDEKLFF
j_call: TRBJ1-2; v_call: TRBV30; clone_size: few; cdr3_aa: CAWSFSGWGSYTF
j_call: TRBJ2-1; v_call: TRBV3-1/TRBV3-2; clone_size: NA; cdr3_aa: CASSPPRGGPTPNEQFF
j_call: TRBJ2-7; v_call: TRBV2; clone_size: NA; cdr3_aa: CASSRLDRDSYEQYF
j_call: TRBJ2-1; v_call: TRBV9; clone_size: NA; cdr3_aa: CASSVAGESSYNEQFF
j_call: TRBJ2-5; v_call: TRBV7-2; clone_size: NA; cdr3_aa: CASSLQRNQETQYF